Presented here are 29 T cell receptor beta chains from one specimen sequenced in a study of regulatory T cells in long-lasting Graves disease. Time point meaning: newly diagnosed GD, antithyroid drugs for less than 3 months. PBMC-extracted RNA yielded the TCR library. TCR beta libraries were built with iRepertoire HTBI primers and Arm-PCR of CDR3 regions. Each CDR3 protein is one row after TCRdb ran MiXCR on the multiplex PCR reads. This sample yields about 420,000 distinct CDR3 sequences, of which roughly 17% are seen a single time; roughly 23% belongs to the top ten. The same sample was also used in a study of T cells in Graves' hyperthyroidism and ophthalmopathy.

The source material was peripheral blood mononuclear cells (PBMCs), sampled at new diagnosis, from a patient treated with antithyroid drugs. Receptor source: a woman aged 18-29 years with Graves disease.

This clonotype was observed many times. The chain uses TRBV7-9 and TRBJ2-1; D is ambiguous. CDR1 and CDR2 (germline): SEHNR, FQNEAQ (reference sequence). This CDR3 contains 13 residues. The V gene lost 7 bases and the J gene lost 8 bases, with 15 bases spanning the gap. This CDR3 reads CASTWAYSDEQFF. CDR3 nucleotide sequence: TGTGCCAGCACCTGGGCCTACAGTGATGAGCAGTTCTTC.

This clonotype appeared a few times. The chain has TRBV14 and TRBJ2-1; 8 positions agree with TRBD2. The CDR3 has 15 residues. The germline V gene encodes CDR1 SGHDN and CDR2 FVKESK. The V segment lost 1 base and the J segment 8 bases; nucleotides outside the gene matches: 7. The CDR3 DNA reads as TGTGCCAGCAGCCAAGCGGGAGGGCCTTTTGATGAGCAGTTCTTC. Protein: CASSQAGGPFDEQFF.

This clonotype has only a few counts. The CDR3 DNA reads as TGTGCCAGCTCACGCTCGGGACAGGGGAGCGAGCAGTACTTC. Its protein product is CASSRSGQGSEQYF. The chain carries TRBV18 and TRBJ2-7, with 10 positions matching TRBD1. V lost 4 bases and J lost 6; bases outside the gene matches: 6. The CDR3 spans 14 residues. From germline, CDR1 is KGHSH and CDR2 LQKENI. The full variable domain, with the rest looked up from reference TRBV18 and TRBJ2-7, is NAGVMQNPRHLVRRRGQEARLRCSPMKGHSHVYWYRQLPEEGLKFMVYLQKENIIDESGMPKERFSAEFPKEGPSILRIQQVVRGDSAAYFCASSRSGQGSEQYFGPGTRLTVT.

This clonotype appeared many times. The genes are TRBV6-2 or TRBV6-3 and TRBJ2-7; 14 bases match TRBD2. Trimming cost V 5 bases and J 0 bases; bases outside gene matches: 6. CDR1 is MNHEY, CDR2 SVGEGT, per germline. The CDR3 contains 17 residues. DNA for the CDR3: TGTGCCAGCAGTGCGTTGACTAGCGGGAGGGCCTCCTACGAGCAGTACTTC. Amino acids: CASSALTSGRASYEQYF.

This clonotype was observed a handful of times. A clone one base away is much larger, so this may be a read error. The chain links TRBV11-2 to TRBJ2-7; 12 bases agree with TRBD2. The CDR3 is made up of 14 amino acids. Per the germline V gene, CDR1 is SGHAT and CDR2 is FQNNGV. The trim removed 10 bases at V and 3 bases at J, leaving 7 bases unmatched. The DNA for the CDR3 is TGTGCCAACAACATACTAGCGGGAGGCTACGAGCAGTACTTC. Its translation: CANNILAGGYEQYF.

This clonotype has a single count. This chain links TRBV11-2 with TRBJ1-4; no reliable D call. This CDR3 has 12 residues. Germline CDR1 is SGHAT and CDR2 is FQNNGV. V lost 0 bases to trimming and J lost 13 bases, with 9 bases between them. Here the CDR3 reads CASSLDRRRLFF. As DNA, the CDR3 is TGTGCCAGCAGCTTAGATCGCCGAAGACTGTTTTTT.

This rearrangement joins TRBV3-1 to TRBJ1-2, with D possibly being TRBD1 (5 bases). The germline CDR1 and CDR2 sequences are LGHDT and YNNKEL (reference sequence). Trimming stripped 0 bases from V and 4 bases from J, with 12 bases between. The CDR3 has 15 amino acids. The chain's CDR3 is CASSQDGDSIYGYTF. In DNA, the CDR3 is TGTGCCAGCAGCCAAGATGGAGACAGCATCTATGGCTACACCTTC. Full variable domain (remainder filled in from reference TRBV3-1 and TRBJ1-2): DTAVSQTPKYLVTQMGNDKSIKCEQNLGHDTMYWYKQDSKKFLKIMFSYNNKELIINETVPNRFSPKSPDKAHLNLHINSLELGDSAVYFCASSQDGDSIYGYTFGSGTRLTVV.

The chain uses TRBV6-1 and TRBJ2-7, with 8 positions matching TRBD1. Germline CDR1 and CDR2: MNHNS and SASEGT. Trimming removed 6 bases from V and 1 base from J; junction bases left unmatched: 2. This CDR3 contains 13 residues. The CDR3: CASRDRASYEQYF. CDR3 nucleotide sequence: TGTGCCAGCAGGGACAGGGCTTCCTACGAGCAGTACTTC.

In this sample, this clonotype turned up many times. This sequence joins TRBV20-1 and TRBJ2-3, with 9 bases that match TRBD2. The CDR3 length is 15 residues. J was trimmed by 4 bases and V by 6 bases; bases with no gene match: 11. The germline V gene encodes CDR1 DFQATT and CDR2 SNEGSKA (reference sequence). In DNA form, the CDR3 reads TGCAGTGCGGAACATTTAGCGGGAGTATCAGATACGCAGTATTTT. It is translated as CSAEHLAGVSDTQYF.

This clonotype was observed many times. V usage is TRBV12-3 or TRBV12-4 and J usage is TRBJ2-1; no clear D. Trimming removed 2 bases at V and 0 bases at J, with 11 bases between. This CDR3 has 16 amino acids. CDR3 sequence (DNA): TGTGCCAGCAGTTTATCCCGATTACGCTCCTACAATGAGCAGTTCTTC. It yields the protein CASSLSRLRSYNEQFF.

This clonotype was counted ten times or more. This chain uses TRBV2 with TRBJ1-5; 8 positions agree with TRBD1. Germline CDR1 SNHLY, CDR2 FYNNEI. J gave up 9 bases and V 6 bases, and 7 bases lay outside the gene matches. This CDR3 contains 13 residues. CDR3 amino acids: CASRDRVVLPQHF. In DNA, the CDR3 is TGTGCCAGCAGGGACAGGGTGGTACTGCCCCAGCATTTT. Using reference TRBV2 and TRBJ1-5 for the parts outside the CDR3, the full variable domain is EPEVTQTPSHQVTQMGQEVILRCVPISNHLYFYWYRQILGQKVEFLVSFYNNEISEKSEIFDDQFSVERPDGSNFTLKIRSTKLEDSAMYFCASRDRVVLPQHFGDGTRLSIL.

This clonotype was counted only a few times. The rearrangement joins TRBV5-1 to TRBJ1-2; no clear D gene. Trimming shortened V by 0 bases and J by 3 bases, and 9 bases separated the two germline ends. The CDR3 sequence is 14 residues long. The V gene's germline CDR1 is SGHRS and CDR2 YFSETQ. The CDR3: CASSLGAQDYGYTF. The CDR3 coding sequence is TGCGCCAGCAGCTTGGGGGCGCAGGACTATGGCTACACCTTC.

This clonotype has ten or more counts. The rearrangement links TRBV11-2 to TRBJ2-7; D gene unclear. Germline values: CDR1 SGHAT, CDR2 FQNNGV. V was trimmed by 1 base and J by 2 bases, leaving 6 bases between them. The CDR3 sequence is 13 residues long. The CDR3 loop reads CASSLVAPYEQYF. The CDR3 coding sequence is TGTGCCAGCAGCTTAGTGGCCCCCTACGAGCAGTACTTC.

The chain is built from TRBV27 and TRBJ2-1; 9 nucleotides line up with TRBD2. Germline CDR1 reads MNHEY; CDR2 reads SMNVEV (reference sequence). V was pared by 1 base and J by 12 bases, with 13 bases of the junction left unmatched. This CDR3 contains 16 residues. For the CDR3, the DNA is TGTGCCAGCAGTTTATTACGTGGTGTTAGCGGGAGTCCGCAGTTCTTC. It specifies CASSLLRGVSGSPQFF.

This clonotype was seen many times. The gene calls are TRBV7-2 and TRBJ2-5, with D possibly TRBD1 on 5 matching bases. V was cut by 5 bases and J by 5 bases, with 18 bases left in between. The CDR3 has 15 residues. CDR1 SGHTA and CDR2 FQGNSA come from the germline V gene. This chain's CDR3 is CASSKWQGVVETQYF. DNA for the CDR3: TGTGCCAGCAGCAAATGGCAAGGGGTTGTTGAGACCCAGTACTTC.

This clonotype was seen at least ten times. The gene calls are TRBV11-2 and TRBJ2-7, with D uncertain. Germline V CDR1 and CDR2: SGHAT, FQNNGV. This CDR3 is 12 amino acids long. The V end was cut by 5 bases, the J end by 6 bases, with 11 bases between. CDR3 bases: TGTGCCAGCAGCCCCATGTTCGCCGAGCAGTACTTC. It encodes CASSPMFAEQYF.

This chain joins TRBV3-1 and TRBJ1-4; 8 bases match TRBD1. J was trimmed by 3 bases and V by 6 bases; bases with no gene match: 6. Germline values: CDR1 LGHDT, CDR2 YNNKEL (reference sequence). There are 15 residues in the CDR3. The CDR3 DNA sequence: TGTGCCAGCAGTCAGGGACAGGTCTCTAATGAAAAACTGTTTTTT. Protein sequence: CASSQGQVSNEKLFF.

This clonotype was picked up many times. The rearrangement uses TRBV28 and TRBJ2-1, with 9 bases matching TRBD2. Germline CDR1 is MDHEN and CDR2 is SYDVKM. The J segment lost 0 bases and the V segment lost 6 bases, leaving 18 bases of the junction unmatched. CDR3 length: 20 amino acids. CDR3 sequence: CASSGPRTSASPISYNEQFF. DNA of the CDR3: TGTGCCAGCAGCGGACCTAGGACTAGCGCCTCTCCGATCTCCTACAATGAGCAGTTCTTC.

This clonotype was observed at least ten times. The chain combines TRBV2 with TRBJ2-7; TRBD2 agrees at 9 bases. The germline CDR1 and CDR2 sequences are SNHLY and FYNNEI. Losses at the gene ends were 6 bases for V and 3 bases for J; bases not matched to a gene: 6. This CDR3 is built from 14 residues. Written as DNA, the CDR3 is TGTGCCAGCAGGAGGACTAGCGCTTACTACGAGCAGTACTTC. This translates into CASRRTSAYYEQYF.

Notes on this clonotype: This likely traces to a read error, being one base from a far larger clone. The chain has TRBV7-8 and TRBJ2-3, with 7 positions matching TRBD2. Germline V gene lookup returns CDR1 SGHVS and CDR2 FQNEAQ. This CDR3 contains 14 residues. The CDR3 DNA sequence: TGTGTCAGCAGCTCCACCCCCGGGGGGAGAAGGCAGTATTTT. This gives the protein CVSSSTPGGRRQYF.

This clonotype has only a few counts. The chain has TRBV30 and TRBJ1-1; D unresolved. The CDR3 is 13 amino acids. The germline V and J ends were trimmed by 3 bases and 0 bases, with 8 bases remaining between them. CDR1 is GTSNPN and CDR2 is SVGIG in the germline V gene (reference sequence). The CDR3 spells CAWRRVVNTEAFF. Written as DNA, the CDR3 is TGTGCCTGGAGGAGGGTGGTGAACACTGAAGCTTTCTTT.

This clonotype was picked up many times. The CDR3 protein is CASSAQGPYTEAFF. As DNA, the CDR3 is TGTGCCAGCAGCGCACAGGGGCCCTACACTGAAGCTTTCTTT. The chain couples TRBV7-2 to TRBJ1-1, with 7 bases lining up with TRBD1. The V gene end was trimmed by 5 bases and the J gene end by 3 bases; junction bases not matched to a gene: 6. Germline V gene lookup returns CDR1 SGHTA and CDR2 FQGNSA. The CDR3 contains 14 residues.

This clonotype has more than one count but fewer than ten. The V gene is TRBV10-1, the J gene TRBJ1-1; D call uncertain. The CDR3 is made up of 14 amino acids. V gave up 9 bases and J gave up 2 bases, with 16 bases separating them. Germline CDR1 and CDR2: WNHNN and SYGVQD (reference sequence). CDR3 sequence (DNA): TGCGCCAGTCCCCGGATGGTGGTAAACACTGAAGCTTTCTTT. Translated, it gives CASPRMVVNTEAFF.

This clonotype was seen many times. This chain uses TRBV12-3 or TRBV12-4 with TRBJ2-7; D unresolved. V gave up 8 bases and J gave up 4 bases, with 6 bases separating them. This CDR3 spans 10 amino acids. This CDR3 reads CASGIYEQYF. The CDR3 bases are TGTGCCAGCGGCATATACGAGCAGTACTTC.

In this sample, this clonotype turned up many times. The chain couples TRBV12-3 or TRBV12-4 to TRBJ1-3; D unresolved. This CDR3 has 13 amino acids. Trimming cost V 5 bases and J 2 bases, with 7 bases left between them. CDR3 sequence: CASSQEAGNTIYF. CDR3 nucleotide sequence: TGTGCCAGCAGTCAGGAAGCTGGAAACACCATATATTTT.

For the CDR3, the DNA is TGCGCCAGCAGCCCCACACGGCTAGCTCCCGAGCAGTACTTC. It codes for CASSPTRLAPEQYF. The rearrangement joins TRBV4-3 to TRBJ2-7, with D possibly TRBD2 on 5 matching bases. The V and J ends lost 4 bases and 6 bases respectively, with 16 bases between them. CDR1 is LGHNA and CDR2 is YSLEER in the germline V gene. CDR3 length: 14 residues.

The CDR3 region is CSAGGNTEAFF. DNA of the CDR3: TGCAGTGCTGGGGGAAACACTGAAGCTTTCTTT. The chain joins TRBV20-1 to TRBJ1-1; a possible D gene is TRBD1 (5 bases). Trimming pared 5 bases from V and 2 bases from J, leaving 6 bases between. The CDR3 sequence is 11 residues long. Germline CDR1 reads DFQATT; CDR2 reads SNEGSKA (reference sequence).

V and J are TRBV10-1 and TRBJ2-3, with 9 bases identical to TRBD2. Trimming cost V 6 bases and J 4 bases; bases outside gene matches: 8. The CDR3 consists of 15 residues. CDR1 WNHNN and CDR2 SYGVQD come from the germline V gene (reference sequence). CDR3 DNA sequence: TGCGCCAGCAGCTTTCTTAGCGGGAGTTCAGATACGCAGTATTTT. Amino acid sequence: CASSFLSGSSDTQYF.

This clonotype has only a few counts. The chain couples TRBV7-2 to TRBJ1-4; D ambiguous. Germline values: CDR1 SGHTA, CDR2 FQGNSA. The CDR3 is made up of 16 amino acids. The V end was cut by 2 bases, the J end by 1 base, with 11 bases between. The CDR3 spells CASSLFQIQTNEKLFF. The CDR3 nucleotides read TGTGCCAGCAGCTTATTTCAGATTCAAACTAATGAAAAACTGTTTTTT. Full variable domain (outside the CDR3, taken from reference TRBV7-2 and TRBJ1-4): GAGVSQSPSNKVTEKGKDVELRCDPISGHTALYWYRQSLGQGLEFLIYFQGNSAPDKSGLPSDRFSAERTGGSVSTLTIQRTQQEDSAVYLCASSLFQIQTNEKLFFGSGTQLSVL.